The present TCR beta chain was sequenced within a study of T cell responses to AZD1222 COVID-19 vaccine. Study results and limitations: Distributed over spike, vaccine-associated CD4 TCRs predominated at 160-218 and 743-854. Donors in the cohort were predominantly white British and more often female, and clonal diversity was possibly underestimated.

V lost 2 bases and J lost 2; bases outside the gene matches: 8. Germline values: CDR1 MNHEY, CDR2 SVGAGI. This CDR3 region has 16 residues. Produced via immunoSEQ multiplex PCR; TCRdb's table is partial and in-frame only. The data show approximately 150,000 clones, roughly 92% seen once. About this clone itself: Its antigen is not identified.

This TCR was sampled from an adult in good health. V usage is TRBV6-5 and J usage is TRBJ1-2; 7 bases map to TRBD1. The sample here was peripheral blood, taken on day 0 of AZD1222 vaccination. Written as DNA, the CDR3 is TGTGCCAGCAGTTACGGCCAGGGGGAGGAAAACTATGGCTACACCTTC. This encodes CASSYGQGEENYGYTF.